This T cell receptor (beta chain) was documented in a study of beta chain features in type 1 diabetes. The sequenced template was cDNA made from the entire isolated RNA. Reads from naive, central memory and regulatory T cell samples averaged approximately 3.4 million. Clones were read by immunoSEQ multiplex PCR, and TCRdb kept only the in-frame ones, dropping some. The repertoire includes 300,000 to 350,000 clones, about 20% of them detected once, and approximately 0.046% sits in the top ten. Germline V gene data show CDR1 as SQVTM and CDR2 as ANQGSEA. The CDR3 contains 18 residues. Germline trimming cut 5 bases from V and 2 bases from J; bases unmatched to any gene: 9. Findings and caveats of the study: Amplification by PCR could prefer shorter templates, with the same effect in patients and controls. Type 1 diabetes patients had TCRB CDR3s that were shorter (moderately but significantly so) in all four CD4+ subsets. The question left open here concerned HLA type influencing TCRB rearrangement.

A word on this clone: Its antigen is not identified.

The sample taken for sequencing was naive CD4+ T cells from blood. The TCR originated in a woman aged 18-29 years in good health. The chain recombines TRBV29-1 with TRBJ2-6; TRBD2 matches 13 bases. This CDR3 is CSVRGPGTSGAGANVLTF. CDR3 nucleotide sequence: TGCAGCGTTCGAGGGCCCGGGACTAGCGGGGCTGGGGCCAACGTCCTGACTTTC.